Shown below are 19 T cell receptor beta chains from a single sample sequenced in a study of identical twins. Using its own MiXCR run on the 5' RACE reads, TCRdb lists one record per CDR3 protein. The table lists about 690,000 distinct CDR3 sequences, 6% to 6.5% of them singletons. The sequenced sample was naive T cells sorted from blood. These TCRs come from a man aged 18 to 30 in good health.

This clonotype occurred a few times. The chain is built from TRBV28 and TRBJ1-1; D remains ambiguous. V was shortened by 7 bases and J by 2 bases, with 14 bases between the two germline ends. The CDR3 loop spans 14 amino acids. Germline V gene sequence: CDR1 MDHEN, CDR2 SYDVKM. CDR3 loop: CASIPQRANTEAFF. The CDR3 nucleotides read TGTGCCAGCATACCACAGAGGGCCAACACTGAAGCTTTCTTT.

Many counts were recorded for this clonotype. The chain uses TRBV20-1 and TRBJ1-2; D unclear. The CDR3 has 12 residues. CDR1 is DFQATT and CDR2 is SNEGSKA in the germline V gene (reference sequence). The ends were cut back, 1 base at V and 4 bases at J, with 7 bases in the middle. DNA of the CDR3: TGCAGTGCTAGAGTAGGCAGCTATGGCTACACCTTC. Amino acid sequence: CSARVGSYGYTF.

This clonotype was seen more than once but under ten times. The chain joins TRBV27 to TRBJ1-1, with 9 bases identical to TRBD1. The CDR3 length is 15 residues. After removal of 2 bases from V and 4 bases from J, the junction contained 5 bases not matched to a gene. Germline V gene data show CDR1 as MNHEY and CDR2 as SMNVEV (reference sequence). The CDR3 spells CASSLTGGTGTEAFF. The CDR3 nucleotides are TGTGCCAGCAGTTTAACAGGGGGCACGGGCACTGAAGCTTTCTTT.

The chain recombines TRBV27 with TRBJ1-3; D call uncertain. V was pared by 3 bases and J by 0 bases, with 9 bases between. The CDR3 spans 15 residues. CDR1 is MNHEY, CDR2 SMNVEV, per germline (reference sequence). The CDR3 is CASSFSPSSGNTIYF. The CDR3 DNA sequence: TGTGCCAGCAGTTTCTCACCGAGCTCTGGAAACACCATATATTTT.

This clonotype was counted only a few times. This CDR3 is CASSPLTTGSGLALYF. The CDR3 region has the DNA TGCGCCAGCAGCCCACTGACGACAGGCTCGGGCCTAGCATTGTACTTC. The chain links TRBV5-1 to TRBJ2-5; the D gene is possibly TRBD1 (6 bases). Germline V CDR1 and CDR2: SGHRS, YFSETQ. V was shortened by 4 bases and J by 13 bases, with 29 bases between the two germline ends. This CDR3 is 16 amino acids long.

This clonotype was detected ten times or more. The V and J genes are TRBV6-5 and TRBJ2-3; the D gene is possibly TRBD2 (6 bases). The CDR3 spans 15 residues. The germline gives CDR1 MNHEY, CDR2 SVGAGI. Between the trimmed V and J ends, which lost 2 bases and 3 bases, there was a span of 12 bases. The CDR3 loop is CASSYTGGETDTQYF. In DNA, the CDR3 is TGTGCCAGCAGTTACACTGGAGGGGAGACAGATACGCAGTATTTT.

This clonotype was recorded at least ten times. The V gene is TRBV7-2, the J gene TRBJ2-7; D remains unclear. The CDR3 is 13 residues long. V was trimmed by 1 base and J by 2 bases, leaving 6 bases between them. Germline CDR1 and CDR2: SGHTA and FQGNSA. The CDR3 loop is CASSLDWTYEQYV. CDR3 DNA: TGTGCCAGCAGCTTAGACTGGACCTACGAGCAGTACGTC.

This clonotype was counted many times. The V gene is TRBV9, the J gene TRBJ2-2; D is uncertain. The CDR3 length is 15 residues. Between the trimmed V and J ends, which lost 0 bases and 6 bases, there was a span of 12 bases. Germline-derived CDR1 and CDR2 are SGDLS and YYNGEE. The CDR3 DNA is TGTGCCAGCAGCGTAGCTGTAGTTTCGGCCGGGGAGCTGTTTTTT. Amino acid sequence: CASSVAVVSAGELFF.

This clonotype appeared a few times. As DNA, the CDR3 is TGTGCCAGCAGTCAGGACCGTTTCGGGGAGCTGTTTTTT. Its protein product is CASSQDRFGELFF. The chain is built from TRBV6-1 and TRBJ2-2; no definite D call. The V gene lost 5 bases and the J gene lost 7 bases, with 11 bases spanning the gap. Germline V gives CDR1 MNHNS, CDR2 SASEGT. The CDR3 extends over 13 amino acids.

This clonotype was detected many times. V is TRBV12-3 or TRBV12-4 and J is TRBJ1-3, with TRBD1 matching 9 bases. The junction had 5 bases not matched to a gene; V was cut back by 6 bases and J by 2 bases. This CDR3 has 15 residues. Here the CDR3 reads CASSHDRGTGNTIYF. CDR3 bases: TGTGCCAGCAGCCACGACAGGGGGACTGGAAACACCATATATTTT.

This clonotype was seen many times. V usage is TRBV7-8 and J usage is TRBJ2-7; no definite D call. This CDR3 has 15 residues. V was clipped by 1 base and J by 2 bases, with 12 bases between them. Germline V gene lookup returns CDR1 SGHVS and CDR2 FQNEAQ. CDR3 bases: TGTGCCAGCAGCTTAGGGGCAGGCAATACCTACGAGCAGTACTTC. This encodes CASSLGAGNTYEQYF.

This clonotype has ten or more counts. The genes are TRBV11-2 and TRBJ2-1; 10 bases align to TRBD2. V lost 6 bases to trimming and J lost 2 bases; unmatched junction nucleotides: 16. This CDR3 comprises 19 residues. Germline V gene data show CDR1 as SGHAT and CDR2 as FQNNGV. CDR3 amino acids: CASRSRGTSVTRTYNEQFF. The CDR3 nucleotides read TGTGCCAGCAGGTCGCGGGGGACTAGCGTGACTCGAACCTACAATGAGCAGTTCTTC.

This clonotype appeared many times. This chain connects TRBV9 to TRBJ2-1; D is undetermined. The V gene's germline CDR1 is SGDLS and CDR2 YYNGEE. V was cut by 4 bases and J by 4 bases, with 6 bases left in between. This CDR3 contains 12 residues. The CDR3 here is CASSSYYNEQFF. CDR3 coding DNA: TGTGCCAGCAGCTCATATTACAATGAGCAGTTCTTC.

This clonotype has just a few counts. The V gene is TRBV24-1, the J gene TRBJ2-6, with 7 nucleotides matching TRBD2. The CDR3 spans 19 residues. CDR1 KGHDR and CDR2 SFDVKD come from the germline V gene. The V gene end was trimmed by 3 bases and the J gene end by 1 base; junction bases not matched to a gene: 11. CDR3 region: CATSDPLGAGVSGANVLTF. As DNA, the CDR3 is TGTGCCACCAGTGATCCTCTCGGGGCGGGAGTTTCTGGGGCCAACGTCCTGACTTTC.

V is TRBV5-1 and J is TRBJ2-5, with D perhaps TRBD2 (5 bases). The length of the CDR3 is 14 residues. Germline-derived CDR1 and CDR2 are SGHRS and YFSETQ. Trimming shortened V by 4 bases and J by 5 bases, and 15 bases separated the two germline ends. The CDR3 protein is CASSPLEVRETQYF. CDR3 bases: TGCGCCAGCAGCCCGCTGGAGGTTCGGGAGACCCAGTACTTC.

The sample holds many counts of this clonotype. The chain couples TRBV5-6 to TRBJ2-2; D may be TRBD1 or TRBD2 (5 bases each). The CDR3 consists of 17 residues. Germline V lookup: CDR1 SGHDT, CDR2 YYEEEE. V lost 1 base and J 1 base, leaving 14 bases between the germline ends. Written as DNA, the CDR3 is TGTGCCAGCAGCTTGAATGTTGGGACCAGGAACACCGGGGAGCTGTTTTTT. Encoded protein: CASSLNVGTRNTGELFF.

This chain connects TRBV12-3 or TRBV12-4 to TRBJ1-2, with 9 nucleotides matching TRBD1. CDR3 size: 18 residues. J lost 0 bases, V lost 4 bases, and 12 bases had no gene match. The DNA for the CDR3 is TGTGCCAGCAGTTCCCATCGACAGGGGGTTATTACTAACTATGGCTACACCTTC. Residues: CASSSHRQGVITNYGYTF.

This clonotype was counted ten times or more. V usage is TRBV20-1 and J usage is TRBJ2-1; the D gene could be TRBD1 or TRBD2 (5 bases each). Germline assignment: CDR1 DFQATT and CDR2 SNEGSKA (reference sequence). This CDR3 has 15 amino acids. Trimming shortened V by 6 bases and J by 8 bases, and 23 bases separated the two germline ends. CDR3 coding DNA: TGCAGTGCCCCCAGGGTGGGACCCCCCCAGTATGAGCAGTTCTTC. This codes for CSAPRVGPPQYEQFF.

This clonotype was seen repeatedly, ten times or more. The chain links TRBV29-1 to TRBJ2-1; perhaps TRBD2 as D (6 bases). The CDR3 contains 13 residues. Germline V CDR1 and CDR2: SQVTM, ANQGSEA. Trimming pared 8 bases from V and 4 bases from J, leaving 15 bases between. CDR3 sequence: CSPHLADYNEQFF. For the CDR3, the DNA is TGCAGCCCGCACTTAGCGGATTACAATGAGCAGTTCTTC.